This T cell receptor beta chain was recorded in a study of cytomegalovirus exposure and HLA in healthy donors. Both 60 Vbeta primers and 13 Jbeta primers went into the PCR. Profiling relied on immunoSEQ multiplex PCR, and the TCRdb table lists in-frame clones only, not all of them. This sample carries approximately 110,000 clones, with roughly 3.5% going to the ten biggest clones. Findings of the study overall: Beyond CMV serostatus, there was no information to go on about immune exposure.

Germline CDR1 reads MDHEN; CDR2 reads SYDVKM. Trimming took 5 bases from V and 3 from J; bases not matched to a gene: 5. CDR3 length: 14 residues. As to this clone: Its antigen is still unknown.

The sequenced material came from PBMCs. The gene calls are TRBV28 and TRBJ2-7; TRBD1 aligns across 9 bases. The receptor's source is a man younger than 40 in good health and CMV-seronegative. The chain's CDR3 is CASSATGGIYEQYF. In nucleotides, the CDR3 is TGTGCCAGCAGTGCCACAGGGGGCATCTACGAGCAGTACTTC.